The following is a T cell receptor beta chain sequence with its context. V lost 4 bases to trimming and J lost 7 bases; unmatched junction nucleotides: 8. The CDR3 loop spans 14 amino acids. The germline CDR1 and CDR2 sequences are SGHKS and YYEKEE (reference sequence). These data originate in a study of blood T cell repertoires in COVID-19. In the study overall: Both acute and convalescent COVID-19 samples were obtained from the United States, Italy and Spain. The analysed material was cDNA or gDNA that came from T cells, B-cell-depleted T cells, or PBMCs.

Some clones are missing from TCRdb's copy, which holds only in-frame ones; the method was immunoSEQ multiplex PCR. The sample shows fewer than 600,000 clones, 88% of them seen only once. Participant ages covered about 18 to 100 years across 25 or so US areas. Categorization into cohorts depended on clinical history that participants reported. Sequencing input: PBMCs or T cells enriched from blood (not recorded which). The chain uses TRBV5-5 and TRBJ1-2, with 9 nucleotides matching TRBD1. This TCR was recovered from a woman between 35 and 50 years old who had recovered from COVID-19. The CDR3 loop is CASSKWTGVLGYTF. In DNA form, the CDR3 reads TGTGCCAGCAGCAAATGGACAGGGGTTCTTGGCTACACCTTC.